This T cell receptor beta chain was identified during a study of blood T cell repertoires in COVID-19. Study-level information: Sites across the United States, Italy and Spain contributed samples from acute and convalescent COVID-19. PBMCs, B-cell-depleted T cells, or T cells were the source of the cDNA or gDNA that made up the material.

As processed by the authors: Amplified reference gene primers provided the basis for estimating nucleated cell counts. Method: immunoSEQ multiplex PCR; TCRdb's copy keeps in-frame clones and lacks some. V, J and clone size derive from that table, while D and trimming were established from the DNA sequence. Of tens of thousands of clones detected, around 86% appear once; the ten largest clones hold roughly 15%. Germline CDR1 and CDR2: KGHSH and LQKENI. The CDR3 runs 13 residues. Trimming took 6 bases from V and 6 from J, leaving 15 bases between them. The sequenced sample consisted of peripheral blood. The sequence was collected from a human donor in a cohort sampled during active COVID-19. The chain is built from TRBV18 and TRBJ2-7; D is uncertain. The CDR3 DNA sequence: TGTGCCAGCTCCCCTCACTATGCTGGCGAGCAGTACTTC. It is translated as CASSPHYAGEQYF.